This TCR beta chain was obtained from a study of cytomegalovirus exposure and HLA in healthy donors. Study outcomes and limitations: TCR beta sequences reportedly predicted the HLA-A and HLA-B alleles of most subjects accurately.

The V gene's germline CDR1 is SQVTM and CDR2 ANQGSEA. CDR3 length equals 13 residues. V shed 4 bases and J shed 3 bases, with 9 bases lying between them. All donors participated as healthy donors of bone marrow. Primers included in the PCR were 60 Vbeta and 13 Jbeta primers. Here immunoSEQ multiplex PCR was the method, and the copy in TCRdb shows in-frame clones only, minus some. Among 90,000 to 120,000 clones listed, 65% to 85% were seen once. Only one count was recorded for this clone. The antigen is undetermined. Additional DNA sequences in this sample encode the identical CDR3. Sequencing was performed on PBMCs. This TCR was sampled from a man younger than 35 in good health and CMV-seronegative. The genes are TRBV29-1 and TRBJ1-4; D not certain. CDR3 sequence (DNA): TGCAGCGTTGGTGGCCGATCTAATGAAAAACTGTTTTTT. Translation gives CSVGGRSNEKLFF.